The rows below give T cell receptor beta chains drawn from one sample of a study of T-cell memory formation after mild COVID-19. TCRdb redid the calling of the 5' RACE reads with MiXCR, one entry per CDR3 protein. The top ten hold about a fifth of the sample, which has about 350,000 distinct CDR3 sequences, roughly an eighth seen once. The specimen was PBMCs or a T cell subset sorted from them (not recorded which). The source of these receptors is a man younger than 35 who had mild COVID-19 (a few samples of this study predate the infection). Cell type and time point are not known. Each CDR3 is given with its conserved first and last residue. A D gene is named only where the DNA matches it firmly. Clone size appears in some rows only: once, few, many, or a class for an expanded clone.

d_call	clone_size	v_call	j_call	cdr3_nt	cdr3_aa
-	few	TRBV4-3	TRBJ1-6	TGCGCCAGCAGCCAAGATGGCGGGTATTCACCCCTCCACTTT	CASSQDGGYSPLHF
-	many	TRBV6-5	TRBJ2-7	TGTGCCAGCAGTCTCAGGGTTCCCTACGAGCAGTACTTC	CASSLRVPYEQYF
-	-	TRBV7-2	TRBJ1-1	TGTGCCAGCAGCCCGACCCAAAGCATGAACACTGAAGCTTTCTTT	CASSPTQSMNTEAFF
-	few	TRBV2	TRBJ1-5	TGTGCCAGCACCCCGGACAGCGGACGGGGGGGCAATCAGCCCCAGCATTTT	CASTPDSGRGGNQPQHF
-	few	TRBV7-8	TRBJ2-5	TGTGCCAGCAGCTTCGGGGACTTCCAAGAGACCCAGTACTTC	CASSFGDFQETQYF
-	many	TRBV23-1	TRBJ2-1	TGCGCCAGCAGTCAATCAAAGCTCGGGCAGGGCAATCTTTACAATGAGCAGTTCTTC	CASSQSKLGQGNLYNEQFF
TRBD1	many	TRBV4-1	TRBJ1-6	TGCGCCAGCAGCCAAGAACCTACATTAGGACAGGGAAGTGTATATTCACCCCTCCACTTT	CASSQEPTLGQGSVYSPLHF
-	few	TRBV5-5	TRBJ2-3	TGTGCCAGCAGCGGGTTTGGGCCAGATACGCAGTATTTT	CASSGFGPDTQYF
-	-	TRBV10-3	TRBJ1-2	TGTGCCATCAGAGACCCAGCTAACTATGGCTACACCTTC	CAIRDPANYGYTF
TRBD2	few	TRBV10-2	TRBJ2-5	TGCGCCAGCAGTGATGGGTATAGAGTGCGGGGGGGCCGAGAGACCCAGTACTTC	CASSDGYRVRGGRETQYF
-	-	TRBV4-3	TRBJ2-3	TGCGCCAGCAGCCAAACAGGGAGTCCAGATACGCAGTATTTT	CASSQTGSPDTQYF
-	few	TRBV7-3	TRBJ2-3	TGTGCCAGCAGCCCCCTATCCCCAGGGGAAGCAGATACGCAGTATTTT	CASSPLSPGEADTQYF
-	-	TRBV21-1	TRBJ2-7	TGTGCCAGCAGCAAAGAGGCGTACCGGACAGGGGGAGCGAACGAGCAGTACTTC	CASSKEAYRTGGANEQYF
-	-	TRBV7-2	TRBJ2-1	TGTGCCAGCAGCTTAGGCTGGGCAGCCGCCAATGAGCAGTTCTTC	CASSLGWAAANEQFF
-	-	TRBV10-3	TRBJ2-7	TGTGCCATCAGGGTGGGGTACGAGCAGTACTTC	CAIRVGYEQYF
TRBD2	many	TRBV6-5	TRBJ2-3	TGTGCCAGCAGTTACTCCGGACTAGCGGGGGGAGATACGCAGTATTTT	CASSYSGLAGGDTQYF
-	few	TRBV2	TRBJ2-2	TGTGCCAGCACGTACACCGGGGAGCTGTTTTTT	CASTYTGELFF
-	-	TRBV24-1	TRBJ2-7	TGTGCCACCAGTTCCTGTCAGGGATCCTACGAGCAGTACTTC	CATSSCQGSYEQYF
-	many	TRBV7-9	TRBJ2-7	TGTGCCAGCAGCCCTACACCAAACTACGAGCAGTACTTC	CASSPTPNYEQYF
-	many	TRBV27	TRBJ2-3	TGTGCCAGCAGCCCCGAATGGGGCACAGATACGCAGTATTTT	CASSPEWGTDTQYF
TRBD1	-	TRBV7-9	TRBJ2-3	TGTGCCAGCAGCCCACAGGGGTTTGGTACAGATACGCAGTATTTT	CASSPQGFGTDTQYF
TRBD1	-	TRBV7-2	TRBJ1-2	TGTGCCAGCACCGAAAGGACAGGGGAGAGCGGCTACACCTTC	CASTERTGESGYTF
-	-	TRBV18	TRBJ1-1	TGTGCCAGCTCACTCTTGGGACGGACCATGAACACTGAAGCTTTCTTT	CASSLLGRTMNTEAFF
-	few	TRBV27	TRBJ2-5	TGTGCCAGCAGTTTCGAACAGGGTTACCAAGAGACCCAGTACTTC	CASSFEQGYQETQYF